This TCR beta chain derives from a study of early T cells in non-severe SARS-CoV-2 infection. Study-level points and caveats: Database matching using VDJdb favored anti-spike CD8 responses, with private and CD4 specificities left missing.

The CDR3 contains 15 residues. Losses at the gene ends were 9 bases for V and 0 bases for J; bases not matched to a gene: 8. Germline values: CDR1 LGHNT, CDR2 FRNRAP. On this clonotype itself: Its specificity is not known.

Individual cDNA molecules carried attached unique molecular identifiers. TCRdb reanalysed the 5' RACE reads using MiXCR and keeps one entry per CDR3 protein. This table holds some 87,000 distinct CDR3 sequences, 12% found once. The chain joins TRBV12-5 to TRBJ2-1; 7 bases agree with TRBD2. What was sequenced was whole blood. The sequence derives from an adult who was a healthcare worker with PCR-confirmed SARS-CoV-2 infection or an uninfected control (not recorded which). CDR3 DNA sequence: TGTGCTAGCGACTGGGGAGGGAGCTCCTACAATGAGCAGTTCTTC. It specifies CASDWGGSSYNEQFF.